This is a list of T cell receptor beta chains from one sample in a study of shared clonotypes between healthy human individuals. Sequencing used immunoSEQ multiplex PCR; TCRdb keeps in-frame clones, though not all of them. The sample holds approximately 1.4 million clones; under 99% are singletons and the top ten take approximately 0.44%. The sequenced sample was naive CD4+ T cells sorted from blood. Receptors were obtained from a man aged 25-40 years in good health. CDR3s include the opening cysteine and the closing phenylalanine or tryptophan. The D gene is left open where the match is weak. Rows give clone size only sometimes, using once, few, many, or a class for an expanded clone.

size,V,D,J,CDR3,DNA
.,TRBV28,TRBD1,TRBJ2-6,CASSPPPRGRSNVLTF,TGTGCCAGCAGTCCCCCTCCCAGGGGGCGGTCCAACGTCCTGACTTTC
.,TRBV5-5,.,TRBJ1-3,CASSGGSGNTIYF,TGTGCCAGCAGCGGAGGCTCTGGAAACACCATATATTTT
.,TRBV28,TRBD2,TRBJ2-7,CASSFLAVHEQYF,TGTGCCAGCAGTTTCCTAGCGGTGCACGAGCAGTACTTC
.,TRBV25-1,TRBD2,TRBJ2-7,CASRGTSGTGSLYGQYF,TGTGCCAGCAGAGGGACTAGCGGGACAGGATCCCTGTACGGGCAGTACTTC
.,TRBV7-9,.,TRBJ2-5,CASSLDHGETQYF,TGTGCCAGCAGCTTAGACCATGGGGAGACCCAGTACTTC
.,TRBV11-2,.,TRBJ2-3,CASSFYPGSTDTQYF,TGTGCCAGCAGCTTTTATCCGGGAAGCACAGATACGCAGTATTTT
.,TRBV29-1,TRBD2,TRBJ2-2,CSGRGGPNTGELFF,TGCAGCGGCCGGGGGGGCCCGAACACCGGGGAGCTGTTTTTT
.,TRBV2,TRBD1,TRBJ2-6,CASSRDRGLGANVLTF,TGTGCCAGCAGTCGGGACAGGGGCCTTGGGGCCAACGTCCTGACTTTC
.,TRBV9,TRBD2,TRBJ2-7,CASSPRLAGAYEQYF,TGTGCCAGCAGCCCCCGACTAGCGGGAGCGTACGAGCAGTACTTC
.,TRBV7-2,.,TRBJ2-1,CASSLDVNGNEQFF,TGTGCCAGCAGCTTAGACGTAAACGGCAATGAGCAGTTCTTC
.,TRBV7-2,TRBD2,TRBJ2-1,CASTKTSVSNNEQFF,TGTGCCAGCACAAAGACTAGCGTTTCAAACAATGAGCAGTTCTTC
.,TRBV5-1,.,TRBJ2-5,CASATGSLGGETQYF,TGCGCCAGCGCGACCGGGTCCCTCGGGGGAGAGACCCAGTACTTC
.,TRBV5-1,TRBD2,TRBJ2-3,CASTQLAGVTDTQYF,TGCGCCAGCACCCAACTAGCGGGAGTCACAGATACGCAGTATTTT
.,TRBV6-1,.,TRBJ1-3,CASSVFPAAGNTIYF,TGTGCCAGCAGTGTGTTCCCGGCAGCGGGAAACACCATATATTTT
.,TRBV18,.,TRBJ2-1,CASSPSGASYNEQFF,TGTGCCAGCTCACCGAGTGGGGCCTCGTACAATGAGCAGTTCTTC
once,TRBV5-4,TRBD1,TRBJ2-1,CASTEGKGAQSNEQFF,TGTGCCAGCACCGAAGGGAAGGGGGCGCAGAGCAATGAGCAGTTCTTC
.,TRBV2,.,TRBJ2-1,CASGVEERVEQFF,TGTGCCAGCGGGGTCGAAGAGCGGGTTGAGCAGTTCTTC
once,TRBV2,TRBD2,TRBJ2-3,CASGTSGRDTQYF,TGTGCCAGCGGGACTAGCGGGAGGGATACGCAGTATTTT
.,TRBV27,.,TRBJ2-1,CASSTLRGPYNEQFF,TGTGCCAGCAGTACCCTCCGCGGCCCCTACAATGAGCAGTTCTTC
.,TRBV30,TRBD1,TRBJ1-1,CAWLGTGNTEAFF,TGTGCCTGGCTAGGGACAGGGAACACTGAAGCTTTCTTT
.,TRBV2,.,TRBJ2-1,CASSDDHNEQFF,TGTGCCAGCAGTGACGACCACAATGAGCAGTTCTTC
.,TRBV19,.,TRBJ1-1,CASSIIGADTEAFF,TGTGCCAGTAGTATTATCGGGGCGGACACTGAAGCTTTCTTT
.,TRBV18,.,TRBJ2-5,CASSLRTGQETQYF,TGTGCCAGCTCCCTTCGGACGGGCCAAGAGACCCAGTACTTC
.,TRBV19,.,TRBJ1-2,CATSPSGSYGYTF,TGTGCCACTAGCCCGTCGGGGTCCTATGGCTACACCTTC
.,TRBV7-6,.,TRBJ2-1,CASSYANNEQFF,TGTGCCAGCAGCTACGCAAACAATGAGCAGTTCTTC
.,TRBV10-1,TRBD2,TRBJ2-2,CASSDAGLENTGELFF,TGCGCCAGCAGTGACGCCGGACTAGAGAACACCGGGGAGCTGTTTTTT
.,TRBV7-2,TRBD1,TRBJ2-5,CASSGTGQETQYF,TGTGCCAGCAGCGGGACAGGGCAAGAGACCCAGTACTTC
.,TRBV15,.,TRBJ2-4,CATSGGQRIAKNIQYF,TGTGCCACCAGCGGAGGACAGAGAATCGCCAAAAACATTCAGTACTTC
.,TRBV5-6,TRBD1,TRBJ1-2,CASSLRQGRHSYGYTF,TGTGCCAGCAGCTTGCGACAGGGGAGACATTCCTATGGCTACACCTTC
.,TRBV6-6,.,TRBJ2-4,CASSSDGAKNIQYF,TGTGCCAGCAGTTCCGACGGTGCCAAAAACATTCAGTACTTC
.,TRBV2,.,TRBJ2-7,CASSRTASIYEQYF,TGTGCCAGCTCCCGGACAGCATCTATCTACGAGCAGTACTTC
.,TRBV5-6,.,TRBJ2-1,CASSHYNEQFF,TGTGCCAGCAGCCACTACAATGAGCAGTTCTTC
once,TRBV10-2,.,TRBJ2-3,CASSEKHSSTDTQYF,TGCGCCAGCAGTGAGAAACATTCTAGCACAGATACGCAGTATTTT
once,TRBV4-2,.,TRBJ2-6,CASSQERTDPGANVLTF,TGTGCCAGCAGCCAAGAAAGGACAGACCCTGGGGCCAACGTCCTGACTTTC
.,TRBV25-1,TRBD2,TRBJ2-3,CASSEVSGRNTQYF,TGTGCCAGCAGTGAAGTTAGCGGGAGGAATACGCAGTATTTT
.,TRBV19,.,TRBJ2-7,CASSAGESYEQYF,TGTGCCAGTAGCGCCGGGGAGTCCTACGAGCAGTACTTC
.,TRBV7-9,.,TRBJ1-1,CASGPRNAEAFF,TGTGCCAGCGGACCGCGGAACGCTGAAGCTTTCTTT
.,TRBV7-9,TRBD2,TRBJ2-7,CASSLAYPGLAIAYEQYF,TGTGCCAGCAGCTTAGCCTACCCCGGACTAGCGATAGCTTACGAGCAGTACTTC
.,TRBV18,TRBD1,TRBJ1-5,CASSTGTGGDQPQHF,TGTGCCAGCTCAACCGGGACAGGGGGCGATCAGCCCCAGCATTTT
.,TRBV6-5,.,TRBJ2-2,CASSYWETGELFF,TGTGCCAGCAGTTACTGGGAGACCGGGGAGCTGTTTTTT
.,TRBV28,TRBD1,TRBJ1-2,CATTSTGGSLGYTF,TGTGCCACCACCTCGACAGGGGGGTCCCTTGGCTACACCTTC
.,TRBV7-9,.,TRBJ2-1,CASSLGLVQFF,TGTGCCAGCAGCTTAGGTCTTGTGCAGTTCTTC
.,TRBV2,TRBD2,TRBJ2-7,CASSIWTSPEQYF,TGTGCCAGCAGTATTTGGACTAGCCCCGAGCAGTACTTC
.,TRBV9,.,TRBJ1-1,CASSVMSNLNTEAFF,TGTGCCAGCAGCGTGATGTCCAACCTGAACACTGAAGCTTTCTTT
.,TRBV27,.,TRBJ2-2,CASRQSRLTGELFF,TGTGCCAGCAGACAAAGTCGTCTTACCGGGGAGCTGTTTTTT
.,TRBV10-3,.,TRBJ1-2,CAISGQEAVFGLDYGYTF,TGTGCCATCAGTGGCCAGGAGGCGGTGTTTGGTTTGGACTATGGCTACACCTTC
.,TRBV7-9,.,TRBJ2-1,CASSLRGGPYNEQFF,TGTGCCAGCAGCTTAAGGGGTGGACCCTACAATGAGCAGTTCTTC
.,TRBV10-3,TRBD2,TRBJ2-2,CAIRPSGPNTGELFF,TGTGCCATCAGACCTAGCGGGCCGAACACCGGGGAGCTGTTTTTT
.,TRBV18,.,TRBJ1-2,CASSPDSYGYTF,TGTGCCAGCTCACCCGACAGCTATGGCTACACCTTC
.,TRBV5-1,TRBD2,TRBJ2-2,CASSRTSGNTGELFF,TGCGCCAGCAGTCGGACTAGCGGTAACACCGGGGAGCTGTTTTTT
.,TRBV27,TRBD2,TRBJ2-7,CASSLSGTSGRVKYEQYF,TGTGCCAGCAGTTTATCGGGGACTAGCGGGAGGGTAAAATACGAGCAGTACTTC
once,TRBV7-2,.,TRBJ1-4,CASSPRAGTNNEKLFF,TGTGCCAGCAGCCCAAGAGCGGGGACGAATAATGAAAAACTGTTTTTT
once,TRBV4-2,TRBD2,TRBJ2-1,CASSQDQLAGGSDEQFF,TGTGCCAGCAGCCAAGATCAACTAGCGGGAGGTAGTGATGAGCAGTTCTTC
few,TRBV11-2,TRBD1,TRBJ2-3,CARADPRTGTTDTQYF,TGTGCCAGAGCCGATCCCCGGACAGGAACCACAGATACGCAGTATTTT
.,TRBV5-1,TRBD1,TRBJ2-5,CASSGLGTVILQETQYF,TGCGCCAGCAGCGGACTTGGGACAGTGATTTTACAAGAGACCCAGTACTTC